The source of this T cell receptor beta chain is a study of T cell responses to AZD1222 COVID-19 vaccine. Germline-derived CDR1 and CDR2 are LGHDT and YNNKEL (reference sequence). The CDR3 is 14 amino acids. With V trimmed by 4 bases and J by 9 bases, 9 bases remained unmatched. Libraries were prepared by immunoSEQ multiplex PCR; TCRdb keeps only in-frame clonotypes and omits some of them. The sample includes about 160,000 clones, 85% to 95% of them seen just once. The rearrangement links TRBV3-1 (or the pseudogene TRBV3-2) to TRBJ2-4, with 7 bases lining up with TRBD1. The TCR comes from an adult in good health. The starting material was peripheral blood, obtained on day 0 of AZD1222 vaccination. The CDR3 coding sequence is TGTGCCAGCAGCCTTGAGGGGGCCAGGGGCATTCAGTACTTC. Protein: CASSLEGARGIQYF.